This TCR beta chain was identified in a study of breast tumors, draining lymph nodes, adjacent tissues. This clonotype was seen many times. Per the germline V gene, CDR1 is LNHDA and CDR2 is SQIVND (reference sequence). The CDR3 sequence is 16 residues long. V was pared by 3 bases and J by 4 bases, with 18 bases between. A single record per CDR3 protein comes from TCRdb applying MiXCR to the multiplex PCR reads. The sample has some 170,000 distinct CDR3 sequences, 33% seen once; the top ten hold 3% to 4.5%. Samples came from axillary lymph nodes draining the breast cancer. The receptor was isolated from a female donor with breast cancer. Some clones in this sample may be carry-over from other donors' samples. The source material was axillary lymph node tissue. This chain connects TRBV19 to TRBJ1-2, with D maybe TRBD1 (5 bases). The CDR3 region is CASSMSSPGPGYGYTF. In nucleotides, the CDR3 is TGTGCCAGTAGTATGTCGTCCCCAGGGCCGGGCTATGGCTACACCTTC.